This T cell receptor (beta chain) was captured by sequencing in a study of T cells in Graves' hyperthyroidism and ophthalmopathy. Study-wide findings and caveats: The blood repertoire included most of the expanded thyroid clonotypes above 0.001. Ophthalmopathy was predicted by the model a median of approximately six months ahead of onset.

This clonotype occurred once. The target antigen is unknown. Per germline, CDR1 MGHRA and CDR2 YSYEKL. Trimming took 1 base from V and 1 from J, leaving 10 bases between them. The CDR3 runs to 15 residues. Inclusion characteristics of ophthalmopathy patients comprised a Clinical Activity Score of at least 3, a NOSPECS grade of at least 4, and duration under 3 months. Diagnoses rested on clinical symptoms, serum thyroxine and TRAb, thyroid ultrasound and orbital computed tomography. RNA transcripts gave rise to amplified TCR beta CDR3 regions. The TCR CDR3 first-round RT-PCR relied on the HTBI primer set. TCRdb re-analysed the multiplex PCR reads in MiXCR, keeping a single row per CDR3 protein. The repertoire includes about 600,000 distinct CDR3 sequences, roughly 14% of them detected once, and approximately 13% sits in the top ten.

The gene calls are TRBV4-1 and TRBJ2-5; D gene uncertain. This sequence originates from a woman between 45 and 60 years old with Graves' ophthalmopathy. The sample comprised blood. DNA for the CDR3: TGCGCCAGCAGCCAAGGGCCGGCCACCCAAGAGACCCAGTACTTC. Encoded protein: CASSQGPATQETQYF.